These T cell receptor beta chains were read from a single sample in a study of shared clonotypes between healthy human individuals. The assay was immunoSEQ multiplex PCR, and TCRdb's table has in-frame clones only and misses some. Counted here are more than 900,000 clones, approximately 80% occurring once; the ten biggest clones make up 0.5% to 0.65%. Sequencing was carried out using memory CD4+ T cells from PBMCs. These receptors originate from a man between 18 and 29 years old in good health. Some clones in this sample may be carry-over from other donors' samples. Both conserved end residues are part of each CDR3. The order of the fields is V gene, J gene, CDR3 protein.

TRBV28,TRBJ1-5,CASSLLRDRVGSNQPQHF
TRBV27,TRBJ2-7,CASSLDRLGLYEQYF
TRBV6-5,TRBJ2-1,CASSYRGSGEQFF
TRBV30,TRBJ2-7,CAWSGTSFDGRAWYEQYF
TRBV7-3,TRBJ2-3,CASSSRGADTQYF
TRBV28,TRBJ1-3,CASSSARQSRPAF
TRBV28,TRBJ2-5,CASSLSGQGRQETQYF
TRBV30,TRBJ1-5,CAWSVLSGRQPQHF
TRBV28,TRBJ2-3,CASSLSSAGGTDTQYF
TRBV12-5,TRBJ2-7,CASDLRGESSYEQYF
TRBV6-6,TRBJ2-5,CASSPEGGGETQYF
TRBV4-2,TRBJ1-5,CASSQEGGTASYQPQHF
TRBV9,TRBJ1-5,CASSVGGENQPQHF
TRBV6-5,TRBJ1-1,CASIIQGGNTEAFF
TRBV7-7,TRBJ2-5,CASSVTGGLQETQYF
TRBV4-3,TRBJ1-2,CASSQQYRANYGYTF
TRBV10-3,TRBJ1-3,CAISVKGGNTIYF
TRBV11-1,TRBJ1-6,CASSLMDSPLHF
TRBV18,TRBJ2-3,CASSLLSRGRTDTQYF
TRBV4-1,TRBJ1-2,CASSQEGAQRYGYTF
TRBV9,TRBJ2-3,CASSLPRGATKSTDTQYF
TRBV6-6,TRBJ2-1,CASASRGPGDEQFF
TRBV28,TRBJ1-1,CASNTWGRRGMNTEAFF
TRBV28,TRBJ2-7,CASSPGSGRGAYEQYF
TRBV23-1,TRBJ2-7,CASSHPTGSGVQYF
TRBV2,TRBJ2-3,CASSVGQGENTQYF
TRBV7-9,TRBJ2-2,CASSLKSAGYTGELFF
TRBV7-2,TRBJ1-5,CASSFSGRNQPQHF
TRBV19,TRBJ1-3,CASSRGGVSSGNTIYF
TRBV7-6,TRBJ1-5,CASSLSGGNQPQHF
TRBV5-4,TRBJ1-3,CASSLWDTSGNTIYF
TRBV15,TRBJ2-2,CATSRDPRSGELFF